This is a list of T cell receptor beta chains from one sample in a study of beta chain features in type 1 diabetes. The table came from immunoSEQ multiplex PCR; TCRdb's copy has only in-frame clones and leaves some out. Counted here are hundreds of thousands of clones, 13% to 15% occurring once; the ten biggest clones make up about 0.017%. What was sequenced was naive CD4+ T cells from blood. The origin of the receptors is a man aged 30-40 years with type 1 diabetes. CDR3s include the opening cysteine and the closing phenylalanine or tryptophan. A D gene is named only where the DNA matches it firmly. Size tells how often a clone was seen (once, few, many) or the class of an expanded clone, and some rows leave it out.

D	J	V	size	DNA	CDR3
TRBD2	TRBJ2-1	TRBV11-1	-	TGTGCCAGCAGCCTAAGGCTCAGACTAGCGGGAGACGGTGAGCAGTTCTTC	CASSLRLRLAGDGEQFF
-	TRBJ1-1	TRBV6-1	-	TGTGCCAGCAGTGGCTCCGGGACTTATACTGAAGCTTTCTTT	CASSGSGTYTEAFF
TRBD1	TRBJ1-5	TRBV2	few	TGTGCCAGCAGCAAGGAGGGACAGGGGGGACAGCCCCAGCATTTT	CASSKEGQGGQPQHF
-	TRBJ2-3	TRBV28	few	TGTGCCAGCAGTTCGCCGCGGATGAGGGCTCATACGCAGTATTTT	CASSSPRMRAHTQYF
TRBD1	TRBJ1-1	TRBV6-5	few	TGTGCCAGCAGGGACAGGCTGAACACTGAAGCTTTCTTT	CASRDRLNTEAFF
-	TRBJ2-5	TRBV29-1	-	TGCAGCGTTGCGCAAGAGACCCAGTACTTC	CSVAQETQYF
-	TRBJ2-7	TRBV30	few	TGTGCCTGGAGCCTCGGGTCTTACGAGCAGTACTTC	CAWSLGSYEQYF
-	TRBJ1-2	TRBV4-1	-	TGCGCCAGCAGCCAAGAAGCGAAAAGTCACTACACCTTC	CASSQEAKSHYTF
-	TRBJ2-7	TRBV18	few	TGTGCCAGCTCAAAGCAGGGATCCTACGAGCAGTACTTC	CASSKQGSYEQYF
-	TRBJ2-7	TRBV28	-	TGTGCCAGCACCCTTCAGAAAATAACCTACGAGCAGTACTTC	CASTLQKITYEQYF
TRBD2	TRBJ2-1	TRBV6-5	-	TGTGCCAGCAGAAGTAGCGGGGTCTCCTACAATGAGCAGTTCTTC	CASRSSGVSYNEQFF
-	TRBJ2-7	TRBV7-9	few	TGTGCCAGCAGCTTAGACCTCACGGTTAGAGGCGAGCAGTACTTC	CASSLDLTVRGEQYF
TRBD2	TRBJ2-2	TRBV7-8	-	TGTGCCAGCAGGAGGCAGCGGGAGACCGGGGAGCTGTTTTTT	CASRRQRETGELFF
TRBD1	TRBJ2-5	TRBV28	few	TGTGCCAGCAGTCGGGACAGGGGCTACCAAGAGACCCAGTACTTC	CASSRDRGYQETQYF
-	TRBJ2-3	TRBV7-2	few	TGTGCCAGCAGCTTATCTCCAGGTTCCACAGATACGCAGTATTTT	CASSLSPGSTDTQYF
TRBD1	TRBJ2-7	TRBV2	few	TGTGCCAGCACTTATACCGGGACAGGGAATTACGAGCAGTACTTC	CASTYTGTGNYEQYF
TRBD1	TRBJ1-1	TRBV19	few	TGTGCCAGTACGGGACAGAAATCCACTGAAGCTTTCTTT	CASTGQKSTEAFF
-	TRBJ2-1	TRBV28	few	TGTGCCAGCAGTTCCCCAGGGTTAGGGTGGGGTGAGCAGTTCTTC	CASSSPGLGWGEQFF
TRBD2	TRBJ2-1	TRBV5-1	few	TGCGCCAGCAGCTTAGGGACTAGCAGTTACAATGAGCAGTTCTTC	CASSLGTSSYNEQFF
-	TRBJ2-7	TRBV7-9	few	TGTGCCAGCAGCCCTGACAGCTCCTACGAGCAGTACTTC	CASSPDSSYEQYF
TRBD1	TRBJ2-2	TRBV5-4	-	TGTGCCAGCAGCCGACAGGGTTGGGCCGGGGAGCTGTTTTTT	CASSRQGWAGELFF
-	TRBJ1-1	TRBV28	-	TGTGCCAGCAGTTTGCGGACTGCCGAACCTTTCTTT	CASSLRTAEPFF
-	TRBJ2-7	TRBV7-8	-	TGTGCCAGCAGCTTAGCTCTAGCGTACGAGCAGTACTTC	CASSLALAYEQYF
-	TRBJ2-1	TRBV4-1	few	TGCGCCAGCAGCCAAGTAAACAGGCTCGCCTCGGCCATCAATGAGCAGTTCTTC	CASSQVNRLASAINEQFF
-	TRBJ1-2	TRBV15	few	TGTGCCACCAGCAGAGATGGCCAGTTCTATGGCTACACCTTC	CATSRDGQFYGYTF
-	TRBJ2-5	TRBV2	few	TGTGCCAGCAGTAAAACGATCTCGAGGCGGTACTCGATCCAAGAGACCCAGTACTTC	CASSKTISRRYSIQETQYF
TRBD2	TRBJ2-3	TRBV5-1	-	TGCGCCAGCAGCTTGGGACTAGCGGGATACGCAGATACGCAGTATTTT	CASSLGLAGYADTQYF
TRBD2	TRBJ2-1	TRBV7-8	few	TGTGCCAGCAGACCTAGCGGAGACTCCTACAATGAGCAGTTCTTC	CASRPSGDSYNEQFF
TRBD1	TRBJ1-1	TRBV6-5	-	TGTGCCAGCAGTTCCGACAGGGGGCCCAGAGGGGCTTTCTTT	CASSSDRGPRGAFF
TRBD1	TRBJ1-2	TRBV7-3	once	TGTGCCAGCAGCAAACAGGGGGACTATGGCTACACCTTC	CASSKQGDYGYTF
TRBD2	TRBJ2-5	TRBV7-9	-	TGTGCCAGCAGCTTAGCGGTACTAGCGGGAGTTCTTGAGACCCAGTACTTC	CASSLAVLAGVLETQYF
-	TRBJ1-2	TRBV30	few	TGTGCGAGGGAGAGGGAGGATCGAGGCTACACCTTC	CAREREDRGYTF
-	TRBJ2-5	TRBV30	-	TGTGCCTGGAGTACAACCGCCGGGACACCCCAGTACTTC	CAWSTTAGTPQYF
TRBD2	TRBJ2-1	TRBV5-1	-	TGCGCCAGCAGCACACAAGCGGGATCCCCCTACAATGAGCAGTTCTTC	CASSTQAGSPYNEQFF
TRBD1	TRBJ2-3	TRBV6-5	-	TGTGCCAGTCGGACAGGGAACACAGATACGCAGTATTTT	CASRTGNTDTQYF
-	TRBJ2-4	TRBV6-5	-	TGTGCCAGCAGTTCCCACGGGGACATTCAGTACTTC	CASSSHGDIQYF
TRBD2	TRBJ2-1	TRBV4-2	few	TGTGCCAGCAGCCAGACGGGAGGGCCGAGAAAGTTCTTC	CASSQTGGPRKFF
TRBD2	TRBJ2-7	TRBV2	few	TGTGCCAGCAGTGAGGGGGGGACTAGCGGGAGGTTACGCCACGAGCAGTACTTC	CASSEGGTSGRLRHEQYF
TRBD2	TRBJ2-1	TRBV7-2	few	TGTGCCAGCAGCTCCCCTGGACTAGCGGGTATTTTGAATGAGCAGTTCTTC	CASSSPGLAGILNEQFF
-	TRBJ2-7	TRBV27	-	TGTGCCAGCAGTTTGTCCGTCCCCTACGAGCAGTACTTC	CASSLSVPYEQYF
-	TRBJ2-1	TRBV7-3	-	TGTGCCAGCAGCTTAACGGCAGGGGTGGGCGAGCAGTTCTTC	CASSLTAGVGEQFF
TRBD1	TRBJ1-2	TRBV15	few	TGTGCCACCAGCGAAGGATACGGGACAGATGACTATGGCTACACCTTC	CATSEGYGTDDYGYTF